This T cell receptor beta chain emerged from a study of T cells expressing NK-cell markers. For the study at large: Among eight sequenced donors, seven carried HCMV seropositivity while one was seronegative. Study-level findings and limits: The study left the HCMV specificity of expanded NKG2C+ T cell clones unresolved.

TCRdb reworked the 5' RACE reads into one entry per CDR3 protein, no DNA. Its listing shows 150,000 or so distinct CDR3 sequences. The CDR3 sequence is 16 residues long. The germline gives CDR1 DFQATT, CDR2 SNEGSKA (reference sequence). Regarding this clonotype: Its cognate antigen is unknown.

The genes are TRBV20-1 and TRBJ2-2; TCRdb picks TRBD2, but there is no DNA to check that call. Sample: blood T cells: a sorted CD56 or NKG2C T cell subset, CD4+ or CD8+ T cells, or bulk PBMC T cells (not recorded which). The TCR sequence derives from a woman aged 18-70 years in good health. CDR3 region: CSAPTGTSGRAGELFF.